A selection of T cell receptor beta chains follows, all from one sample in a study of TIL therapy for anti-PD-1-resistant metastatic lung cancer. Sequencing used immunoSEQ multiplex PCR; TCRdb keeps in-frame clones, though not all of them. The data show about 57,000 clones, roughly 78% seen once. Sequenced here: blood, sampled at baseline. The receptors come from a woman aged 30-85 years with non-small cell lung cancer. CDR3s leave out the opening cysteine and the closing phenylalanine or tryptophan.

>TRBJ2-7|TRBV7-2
ASSSFPRGPRSYEQY
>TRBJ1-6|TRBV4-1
ASSQEGPSPLH
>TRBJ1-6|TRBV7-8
ASSLLGPNSPLH
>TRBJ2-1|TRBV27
ASSLLSSGNEQF
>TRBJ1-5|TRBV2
ASSPDTYQPQH
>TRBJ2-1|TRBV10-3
AISQGLAGGRVNEQF
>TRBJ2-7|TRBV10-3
AISESMDRGHEQY
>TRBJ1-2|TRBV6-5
ASRETGKGYT
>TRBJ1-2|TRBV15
ATSRDATGGNYGYT
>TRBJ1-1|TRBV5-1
ASSPGTQNTEAF
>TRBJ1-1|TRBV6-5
ASRVGANTEAF
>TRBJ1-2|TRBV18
ASSPPAYTENYGYT
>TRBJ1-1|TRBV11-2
ASSLGLGRTEAF
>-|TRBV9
ASSVATRGDEQY
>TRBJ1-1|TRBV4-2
ASSQAGTGVVSTEAF
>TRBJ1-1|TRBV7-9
ASSLEGLGNTEAF
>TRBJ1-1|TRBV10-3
AISETGNVAF
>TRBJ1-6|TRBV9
ASSVDGVGNSPLH
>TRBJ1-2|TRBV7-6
ASSSLERQGTNSYGYT
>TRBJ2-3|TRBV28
ASTSGGSSSTDTQY
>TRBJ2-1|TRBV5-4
ASSLAPGQNNEQF
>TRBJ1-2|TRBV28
ASSLQGVNYGYT
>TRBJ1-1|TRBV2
ASSEATGGTEAF
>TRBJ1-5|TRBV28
ASSPTGTGGYQGNQPQH
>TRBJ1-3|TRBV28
ASSLWIATGPYSGNTIY
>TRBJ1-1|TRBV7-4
ASSLVSPQGFNTEAF
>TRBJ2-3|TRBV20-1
SARARVTQY
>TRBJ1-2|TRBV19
ASNGITGTHGYT
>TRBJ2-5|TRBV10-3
AISESEVAGGSETQY
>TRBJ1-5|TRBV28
ASSPTGASNQPQH
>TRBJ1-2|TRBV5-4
ASSLDQANYGYT
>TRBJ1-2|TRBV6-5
ASSYSYLYHGYT
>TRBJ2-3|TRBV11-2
ASSRKTSGADTQY
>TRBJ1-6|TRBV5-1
ASSPGGTGDNSPLH
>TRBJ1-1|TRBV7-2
ASSVVTGSETEAF
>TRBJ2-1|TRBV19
ASSTPGLSYNEQF
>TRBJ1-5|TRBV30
AWSTGGDQPQH
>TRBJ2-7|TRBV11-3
ASSLSSYEQY
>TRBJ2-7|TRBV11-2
ASSYSGTGLYEQY
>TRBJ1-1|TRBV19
ASSRDRGTEAF
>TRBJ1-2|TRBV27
ASSLKGAGYGYT
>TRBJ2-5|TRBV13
ASSLGRGLAGKETQY
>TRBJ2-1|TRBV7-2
ASSVYAAVKEQF
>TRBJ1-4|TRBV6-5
ASSSPGTGVEKLF
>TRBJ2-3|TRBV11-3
ASSFQGSDTQY
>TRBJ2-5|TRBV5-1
ASSLEGGKAETQY
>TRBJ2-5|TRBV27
ASSPDVSGGETQY
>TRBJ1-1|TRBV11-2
ASSFDRLNTEAF
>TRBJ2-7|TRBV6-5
ASSYSDRGRGEQY
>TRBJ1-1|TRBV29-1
SVRSRLMNTEAF
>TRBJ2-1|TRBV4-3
ASSQDLWSAGGLQF
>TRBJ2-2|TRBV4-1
ASSQRTSGSGGELF
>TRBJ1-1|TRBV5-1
ASSLDTSRGSEAF